Presented here are 19 T cell receptor beta chains from one specimen sequenced in a study of cytomegalovirus exposure and HLA in healthy donors. 13 Jbeta primers and 60 Vbeta primers were used for the PCR. Sequencing used immunoSEQ multiplex PCR; TCRdb keeps in-frame clones, though not all of them. The data hold 150,000 to 200,000 clones, with roughly 80% observed a single time. The sequencing input was PBMCs. These TCRs come from a man aged 25 to 40 in good health and CMV-seropositive.

The chain joins TRBV6-1 to TRBJ1-5; no reliable D call. The CDR3 sequence is 15 residues long. Trimming took off 3 bases at V and 4 bases at J, with 13 bases between the two ends. The germline V gene encodes CDR1 MNHNS and CDR2 SASEGT. The CDR3 nucleotides are TGTGCCAGCAGTGAGGGTATACAGCTAAATCAGCCCCAGCATTTT. Translation: CASSEGIQLNQPQHF.

The chain employs TRBV19 and TRBJ2-5; D is unclear. Germline V gene sequence: CDR1 LNHDA, CDR2 SQIVND (reference sequence). V lost 10 bases and J 1 base, leaving 7 bases between the germline ends. The CDR3 runs to 11 residues. CDR3 region: CATSGQETQYF. The CDR3 DNA is TGTGCCACCTCAGGCCAAGAGACCCAGTACTTC.

This chain joins TRBV27 and TRBJ2-3, with D possibly being TRBD2 (5 bases). The germline CDR1 and CDR2 sequences are MNHEY and SMNVEV (reference sequence). The CDR3 is 15 residues long. Deletions cut 3 bases from V and 0 bases from J, with 10 bases between. This CDR3 reads CASSLRVRSTDTQYF. The CDR3 DNA is TGTGCCAGCAGTTTGAGGGTGCGGAGCACAGATACGCAGTATTTT.

This clone was recorded a few times. The chain employs TRBV2 and TRBJ1-5; no firm D call. This CDR3 contains 14 residues. Germline assignment: CDR1 SNHLY and CDR2 FYNNEI. V lost 6 bases, J lost 2 bases, and 11 bases lay in between. The CDR3 region is CASSANSGNQPQHF. The CDR3 DNA reads TGTGCCAGCAGCGCAAACTCGGGCAATCAGCCCCAGCATTTT.

This sequence joins TRBV5-4 and TRBJ2-1; TRBD1 matches 7 bases. This CDR3 is 13 amino acids long. Looked up from germline, CDR1 is SGHNT and CDR2 is YYREEE (reference sequence). The trim removed 1 base at V and 7 bases at J, leaving 2 bases unmatched. The CDR3 DNA is TGTGCCAGCAGCTTGCAACAGGGGAATGAGCAGTTCTTC. Its translation is CASSLQQGNEQFF.

J is TRBJ1-1 and V is TRBV7-9, with D perhaps TRBD1 (6 bases). CDR1 is SEHNR and CDR2 is FQNEAQ in the germline V gene (reference sequence). Trimming removed 3 bases at V and 7 bases at J, with 18 bases between. CDR3 length: 15 residues. CDR3 protein: CASSLQVGGRGEAFF. CDR3 sequence (DNA): TGTGCCAGCAGCTTGCAGGTCGGGGGGCGCGGTGAAGCTTTCTTT.

This clone appeared a single time. V usage is TRBV9 and J usage is TRBJ1-2; 10 positions agree with TRBD1. The CDR3 runs 15 residues. V was pared by 2 bases and J by 3 bases, with 4 bases of the junction left unmatched. Germline CDR1 and CDR2: SGDLS and YYNGEE. CDR3 in amino acids: CASSVTGGADYGYTF. The CDR3 coding sequence is TGTGCCAGCAGCGTGACAGGGGGCGCTGACTATGGCTACACCTTC.

This clone was seen just once. V gene TRBV10-3 combines with J gene TRBJ2-5; 7 positions agree with TRBD2. Per the germline V gene, CDR1 is ENHRY and CDR2 is SYGVKD. V gave up 0 bases and J gave up 5 bases; unmatched junction bases: 6. This CDR3 has 15 amino acids. The CDR3: CAISESAGVWETQYF. CDR3 sequence (DNA): TGTGCCATCAGTGAGTCGGCGGGGGTCTGGGAGACCCAGTACTTC.

This clone was found a few times. The chain employs TRBV9 and TRBJ2-1, with 8 positions matching TRBD1. V trimming: 0 bases; J trimming: 4 bases; junction bases outside the gene matches: 6. This CDR3 comprises 16 residues. Germline CDR1 SGDLS, CDR2 YYNGEE. CDR3 region: CASSVVAGQEYNEQFF. CDR3 DNA sequence: TGTGCCAGCAGCGTAGTCGCGGGACAGGAATACAATGAGCAGTTCTTC.

This clone has just one count. V and J are TRBV5-1 and TRBJ1-5, with 7 bases that match TRBD1. The CDR3 consists of 14 residues. V gave up 0 bases and J gave up 7 bases; unmatched junction bases: 4. The germline gives CDR1 SGHRS, CDR2 YFSETQ. CDR3 DNA sequence: TGCGCCAGCAGCTTGGACACAGGGGCCCAGCCCCAGCATTTT. Protein sequence: CASSLDTGAQPQHF.

This rearrangement joins TRBV5-4 to TRBJ2-5, with TRBD2 matching over 8 bases. The CDR3 runs 15 residues. V lost 5 bases, J lost 0 bases, and 6 bases stayed unmatched. Looked up from germline, CDR1 is SGHNT and CDR2 is YYREEE (reference sequence). The CDR3 here is CASSTRRGDQETQYF. For the CDR3, the DNA is TGTGCCAGCAGTACTAGGCGGGGGGACCAAGAGACCCAGTACTTC. The whole variable domain, filled in from reference TRBV5-4 and TRBJ2-5, reads ETGVTQSPTHLIKTRGQQVTLRCSSQSGHNTVSWYQQALGQGPQFIFQYYREEENGRGNFPPRFSGLQFPNYSSELNVNALELDDSALYLCASSTRRGDQETQYFGPGTRLLVL.

The gene calls are TRBV6-5 and TRBJ2-7, with D possibly being TRBD1 (5 bases). Per the germline V gene, CDR1 is MNHEY and CDR2 is SVGAGI. This CDR3 has 14 amino acids. The germline V and J ends were trimmed by 6 bases and 2 bases, with 14 bases remaining between them. Here the CDR3 DNA reads TGTGCCAGCAGGAGAGACAGTGAAGCCTACGAGCAGTACTTC. Its protein product is CASRRDSEAYEQYF.

This chain joins TRBV25-1 and TRBJ2-2; 10 bases are shared with TRBD1. J lost 5 bases, V lost 8 bases, and 5 bases had no gene match. Germline V gives CDR1 MGHDK, CDR2 SYGVNS. This CDR3 spans 14 amino acids. DNA of the CDR3: TGTGCCAGCCGCCCGGGACAGGGGACCGGGGAGCTGTTTTTT. The encoded protein is CASRPGQGTGELFF.

In its sample, this clone was seen a few times. The chain carries TRBV12-5 and TRBJ2-7; 12 bases match TRBD1. Germline CDR1 reads LGHNT; CDR2 reads FRNRAP. Unmatched junction bases numbered 12, after V lost 6 bases and J lost 12 bases. This CDR3 comprises 14 residues. The CDR3 protein is CASGAGTGGVGPYF. The CDR3 DNA reads as TGTGCTAGTGGCGCCGGGACAGGGGGCGTCGGACCGTACTTC.

This clone appeared a few times. The V gene is TRBV2, the J gene TRBJ2-4; 8 bases fit TRBD1. The ends lost 6 bases at V and 3 bases at J; junction bases unmatched: 1. The CDR3 has 13 amino acids. CDR1 SNHLY and CDR2 FYNNEI come from the germline V gene. CDR3 bases: TGTGCCAGCAGGACAGGGGACAAAAACATTCAGTACTTC. Translated: CASRTGDKNIQYF.

There are many counts of this clone. The chain uses TRBV15 and TRBJ2-6, with a possible D match to TRBD1 (5 bases). In germline, CDR1 is LNHNV, CDR2 YYDKDF (reference sequence). The germline V and J ends were trimmed by 3 bases and 0 bases, with 9 bases remaining between them. The CDR3 spans 16 residues. CDR3 nucleotides: TGTGCCACCAGCAGGACAGCCCACTCTGGGGCCAACGTCCTGACTTTC. Translating gives CATSRTAHSGANVLTF.

A single count supports this clone. The CDR3 region is CASSLVGSGTITDTQYF. For the CDR3, the DNA is TGTGCCAGCAGTTTAGTAGGTAGCGGGACAATCACAGATACGCAGTATTTT. The rearrangement uses TRBV27 and TRBJ2-3; 8 bases line up with TRBD2. This CDR3 has 17 residues. The germline V gene has CDR1 MNHEY and CDR2 SMNVEV (reference sequence). With V trimmed by 2 bases and J by 2 bases, 9 bases remained unmatched.

The chain combines TRBV13 with TRBJ1-4; D call uncertain. The V end was cut by 5 bases, the J end by 0 bases, with 7 bases between. Germline V CDR1 and CDR2: PRHDT, FYEKMQ (reference sequence). CDR3 length: 14 amino acids. The DNA for the CDR3 is TGTGCCAGCAGCCTCGGAGCAACTAATGAAAAACTGTTTTTT. This codes for CASSLGATNEKLFF.

The chain has TRBV13 and TRBJ2-1; 8 nucleotides line up with TRBD2. CDR3 length equals 15 residues. After removal of 8 bases from V and 3 bases from J, the junction contained 9 bases not matched to a gene. In germline, CDR1 is PRHDT, CDR2 FYEKMQ (reference sequence). The CDR3 here is CASRGPSGLYNEQFF. DNA for the CDR3: TGTGCCAGCCGGGGCCCTAGCGGGCTCTACAATGAGCAGTTCTTC.